Shown below are 13 T cell receptor beta chains from a single sample sequenced in a study of CD8+ T cells in alopecia areata. Several patients' CD4+ populations were sorted into CD25+CD127- cells. After isolation, RNA underwent reverse transcription to generate cDNA as the sequencing template. Clones were read by immunoSEQ multiplex PCR, and TCRdb kept only the in-frame ones, dropping some. The data hold about 20,000 clones, with approximately 60% observed a single time. Sequencing was performed on CD4+ Tregs sorted from blood. Source of these receptors: a human donor with alopecia areata.

Only a few counts were recorded for this clone. The chain is built from TRBV29-1 and TRBJ1-2, with 7 nucleotides matching TRBD1. CDR3 length: 15 amino acids. J lost 5 bases, V lost 3 bases, and 12 bases had no gene match. Germline CDR1 reads SQVTM; CDR2 reads ANQGSEA. The CDR3 reads CSVDLRGTAKYGYTF. Written as DNA, the CDR3 is TGCAGCGTTGATCTCCGAGGGACAGCCAAGTATGGCTACACCTTC.

The chain has TRBV5-4 and TRBJ2-2, with TRBD2 identical over 8 bases. Germline V CDR1 and CDR2: SGHNT, YYREEE (reference sequence). V was clipped by 4 bases and J by 0 bases; unmatched bases: 5. This CDR3 comprises 16 residues. For the CDR3, the DNA is TGTGCCAGCAGCCACGGGGGGGGAGCGAACACCGGGGAGCTGTTTTTT. It is translated as CASSHGGGANTGELFF.

This rearrangement joins TRBV19 to TRBJ2-2; 9 nucleotides line up with TRBD1. V lost 3 bases to trimming and J lost 1 base; unmatched junction nucleotides: 6. Germline CDR1 LNHDA, CDR2 SQIVND (reference sequence). CDR3 length: 17 residues. This chain's CDR3 is CASSMSRDRVNTGELFF. CDR3 in DNA: TGTGCCAGTAGTATGTCCCGGGACAGGGTGAACACCGGGGAGCTGTTTTTT.

As for this clone: The same CDR3 arises from other DNA sequences in this sample as well. The chain couples TRBV30 to TRBJ1-6; perhaps TRBD1 as D (6 bases). Germline V gene sequence: CDR1 GTSNPN, CDR2 SVGIG (reference sequence). The CDR3 is 13 amino acids. V was cut by 0 bases and J by 7 bases, with 7 bases left in between. The CDR3 bases are TGTGCCTGGAGTGTACAGGGAAATTCACCCCTCCACTTT. Protein: CAWSVQGNSPLHF.

The V and J genes are TRBV7-9 and TRBJ2-5, with 9 bases lining up with TRBD2. The germline gives CDR1 SEHNR, CDR2 FQNEAQ (reference sequence). V lost 5 bases and J lost 4; bases outside the gene matches: 2. The length of the CDR3 is 13 residues. The CDR3 here is CASSPSGVETQYF. CDR3 sequence (DNA): TGTGCCAGCAGCCCTAGCGGGGTAGAGACCCAGTACTTC.

CDR3 nucleotides: TGTGCCAGCAGCTTAGGAGGGAAAGAGACCCAGTACTTC. Encoded protein: CASSLGGKETQYF. This chain connects TRBV11-2 to TRBJ2-5; the D gene is possibly TRBD2 (5 bases). The CDR3 spans 13 residues. With 1 base removed from V and 3 bases from J, the gap between germline ends came to 6 bases. Per the germline V gene, CDR1 is SGHAT and CDR2 is FQNNGV.

The rearrangement uses TRBV27 and TRBJ2-3, with 8 bases lining up with TRBD2. With V trimmed by 5 bases and J by 0 bases, 7 bases remained unmatched. CDR1 and CDR2 (germline): MNHEY, SMNVEV (reference sequence). This CDR3 has 16 amino acids. CDR3 amino acids: CASSPRRGASTDTQYF. CDR3 DNA sequence: TGTGCCAGCAGTCCAAGGCGGGGGGCAAGCACAGATACGCAGTATTTT.

The gene calls are TRBV29-1 and TRBJ2-1, with 11 positions matching TRBD1. V was clipped by 7 bases and J by 9 bases; unmatched bases: 5. There are 12 residues in the CDR3. Germline V gene lookup returns CDR1 SQVTM and CDR2 ANQGSEA. The CDR3 DNA is TGCAGCGCCGGACAGGGGGCGGCTGAGCAGTTCTTC. This translates into CSAGQGAAEQFF.

The rearrangement links TRBV5-4 to TRBJ2-3; D unclear. The CDR3 length is 14 residues. From germline, CDR1 is SGHNT and CDR2 YYREEE (reference sequence). Trimming took 1 base from V and 4 from J, leaving 10 bases between them. In DNA form, the CDR3 reads TGTGCCAGCAGCTTGATTAGTCAGGCAGATACGCAGTATTTT. Amino acid sequence: CASSLISQADTQYF.

This clone has just a few counts. The CDR3 is CASSQPLAVKTHYEQYF. The CDR3 DNA follows: TGCGCCAGCAGTCAACCCCTAGCCGTGAAAACTCACTACGAGCAGTACTTC. The rearrangement joins TRBV23-1 to TRBJ2-5; D is possibly TRBD2 (5 bases). The J call is uncertain, as TRBJ2-7 better fits the DNA end. Being an ORF, TRBV23-1 has a function that is uncertain. The CDR3 length is 17 residues.

This chain links TRBV28 with TRBJ2-5; D remains unclear. Germline loops: CDR1 MDHEN, CDR2 SYDVKM. The CDR3 sequence is 11 residues long. V was clipped by 5 bases and J by 5 bases, with 6 bases between them. The CDR3 DNA reads as TGTGCCAGCAGTCTTAAGGAGACCCAGTACTTC. Amino acids: CASSLKETQYF.

The genes are TRBV15 and TRBJ1-1, with D tentatively TRBD1 (5 bases). Germline V gene sequence: CDR1 LNHNV, CDR2 YYDKDF (reference sequence). The CDR3 runs to 14 residues. With 0 bases removed from V and 7 bases from J, the gap between germline ends came to 12 bases. This CDR3 reads CATSRDRGGFEAFF. As DNA, the CDR3 is TGTGCCACCAGCAGAGATCGCGGGGGGTTTGAAGCTTTCTTT.

The chain recombines TRBV7-2 with TRBJ2-7; the D call may be TRBD1 or TRBD2 (6 bases each). Germline lookup yields CDR1 SGHTA and CDR2 FQGNSA. CDR3 size: 14 residues. V lost 5 bases and J lost 2, with 13 bases in between. The DNA for the CDR3 is TGTGCCAGCAGCCGTTCACGGGGGCCCTACGAGCAGTACTTC. Translating gives CASSRSRGPYEQYF.